Below are 27 T cell receptor beta chains sequenced from a single sample in a study of cytomegalovirus exposure and HLA in healthy donors. Clones were read by immunoSEQ multiplex PCR, and TCRdb kept only the in-frame ones, dropping some. The data show some 130,000 clones, 82% seen once. Sequencing used PBMCs. Receptor source: a man aged 25-45 years in good health and CMV-seropositive.

The chain uses TRBV2 and TRBJ2-7; the match to TRBD2 covers 14 bases. The CDR3 length is 18 residues. CDR1 is SNHLY, CDR2 FYNNEI, per germline. With 4 bases clipped from V and 1 base from J, the junction kept 9 bases outside the gene matches. Written as DNA, the CDR3 is TGTGCCAGCAGTGGCAGAGCGACTAGCGGGAGGGATTCCTACGAGCAGTACTTC. Protein sequence: CASSGRATSGRDSYEQYF. The full variable domain, completed using reference TRBV2 and TRBJ2-7, is EPEVTQTPSHQVTQMGQEVILRCVPISNHLYFYWYRQILGQKVEFLVSFYNNEISEKSEIFDDQFSVERPDGSNFTLKIRSTKLEDSAMYFCASSGRATSGRDSYEQYFGPGTRLTVT.

The chain is built from TRBV4-1 and TRBJ1-2; 11 nucleotides match TRBD1. The CDR3 length is 15 residues. J lost 5 bases, V lost 7 bases, and 9 bases had no gene match. The germline gives CDR1 MGHRA, CDR2 YSYEKL. This chain's CDR3 is CASNPGQGDRYGYTF. CDR3 nucleotide sequence: TGCGCCAGCAACCCGGGACAGGGGGATCGTTATGGCTACACCTTC.

A few counts support this clone. This chain uses TRBV9 with TRBJ2-7; TRBD1 aligns across 8 bases. Per the germline V gene, CDR1 is SGDLS and CDR2 is YYNGEE. This CDR3 spans 15 amino acids. Trimming at V came to 0 bases and at J to 2 bases, leaving 4 bases not matched to a gene. The CDR3 loop is CASSVEGQEAYEQYF. CDR3 nucleotides: TGTGCCAGCAGCGTAGAGGGACAGGAGGCCTACGAGCAGTACTTC.

As DNA, the CDR3 is TGCGCCAGCAGCTCGGAAACCGGGACAGGGGACCATAGCAATCAGCCCCAGCATTTT. Its translation: CASSSETGTGDHSNQPQHF. The V and J genes are TRBV5-1 and TRBJ1-5, with 10 bases lining up with TRBD1. The CDR3 runs to 19 residues. The V gene end was trimmed by 3 bases and the J gene end by 0 bases; junction bases not matched to a gene: 12. Germline-derived CDR1 and CDR2 are SGHRS and YFSETQ.

The chain couples TRBV5-1 to TRBJ2-2; 7 bases fit TRBD2. The CDR3 is 16 amino acids. CDR1 is SGHRS and CDR2 is YFSETQ in the germline V gene. V was pared by 3 bases and J by 6 bases, with 11 bases of the junction left unmatched. The CDR3 here is CASSSPSRGVAGELFF. The CDR3 DNA reads as TGCGCCAGCAGCTCGCCGTCCCGGGGGGTCGCCGGGGAGCTGTTTTTT.

The V and J genes are TRBV15 and TRBJ1-2, with TRBD1 identical over 8 bases. From germline, CDR1 is LNHNV and CDR2 YYDKDF (reference sequence). The CDR3 has 14 amino acids. J was trimmed by 4 bases and V by 3 bases; bases with no gene match: 4. The CDR3, as DNA: TGTGCCACCAGCAGGACAGGGGCGTTCTATGGCTACACCTTC. Translation gives CATSRTGAFYGYTF.

This sequence joins TRBV4-1 and TRBJ2-5; TRBD2 matches at 11 bases. The CDR3 contains 16 residues. V was pared by 0 bases and J by 5 bases, with 5 bases of the junction left unmatched. Germline V gives CDR1 MGHRA, CDR2 YSYEKL. The CDR3 region has the DNA TGCGCCAGCAGCCAAGATGGCCTAGCGGGGGGTGAGACCCAGTACTTC. Protein product: CASSQDGLAGGETQYF.

V gene TRBV7-3 combines with J gene TRBJ2-1, with 8 bases aligning to TRBD2. CDR1 and CDR2 from the germline V gene are SGHTA and FQGTGA. After removal of 1 base from V and 6 bases from J, the junction contained 2 bases not matched to a gene. The CDR3 loop spans 14 amino acids. CDR3 residues: CASSLSGGPNEQFF. CDR3 sequence (DNA): TGTGCCAGCAGCTTAAGCGGGGGGCCCAATGAGCAGTTCTTC.

The CDR3 sequence: CASSQGLAGYNEQFF. CDR3 nucleotide sequence: TGCGCCAGCAGCCAAGGACTAGCGGGGTACAATGAGCAGTTCTTC. V gene TRBV5-1 combines with J gene TRBJ2-1; 12 bases are a match to TRBD2. The CDR3 extends over 15 amino acids. Trimming at V came to 4 bases and at J to 4 bases, leaving 3 bases not matched to a gene. Germline CDR1 and CDR2: SGHRS and YFSETQ.

The chain employs TRBV18 and TRBJ1-1; 9 bases map to TRBD1. J was trimmed by 1 base and V by 4 bases; bases with no gene match: 4. Germline V gene data show CDR1 as KGHSH and CDR2 as LQKENI. The CDR3 spans 15 residues. The CDR3 nucleotides are TGTGCCAGCTCACGAGACAGGGGGAGGAACACTGAAGCTTTCTTT. It codes for CASSRDRGRNTEAFF.

The CDR3 DNA sequence: TGTGCCAGCAGCCAAGAGGGGACAGCTATATTCACTGAAGCTTTCTTT. It yields the protein CASSQEGTAIFTEAFF. The rearrangement uses TRBV4-2 and TRBJ1-1; 7 bases are a match to TRBD1. Losses at the gene ends were 0 bases for V and 4 bases for J; bases not matched to a gene: 8. Looked up from germline, CDR1 is LGHNA and CDR2 is YNFKEQ. The length of the CDR3 is 16 residues.

CDR3 sequence reads: CASSRLYEQYF. The CDR3 nucleotides are TGTGCCAGCAGCCGTCTTTACGAGCAGTACTTC. This rearrangement joins TRBV11-2 to TRBJ2-7, with no clear D. Germline CDR1 and CDR2: SGHAT and FQNNGV. Trimming cost V 5 bases and J 4 bases, with 6 bases left between them. The CDR3 sequence is 11 residues long.

This rearrangement joins TRBV5-6 to TRBJ1-2; D uncertain. CDR1 is SGHDT and CDR2 is YYEEEE in the germline V gene. V lost 3 bases, J lost 4 bases, and 10 bases lay in between. CDR3 length: 13 residues. CDR3 protein: CASSSDDTYGYTF. Here the CDR3 DNA reads TGTGCCAGCAGCTCCGACGACACCTATGGCTACACCTTC.

The chain links TRBV9 to TRBJ2-1; TRBD1 might be the D (6 bases). V was shortened by 0 bases and J by 9 bases, with 16 bases between the two germline ends. CDR3 length equals 15 residues. Germline loops: CDR1 SGDLS, CDR2 YYNGEE. Written as DNA, the CDR3 is TGTGCCAGCAGCGTAGATCTGGGGACAAGGGGTGAGCAGTTCTTC. Amino acids: CASSVDLGTRGEQFF.

The chain links TRBV11-2 to TRBJ2-7; 8 positions match TRBD1. The length of the CDR3 is 15 residues. From germline, CDR1 is SGHAT and CDR2 FQNNGV. The V segment lost 4 bases and the J segment 3 bases; nucleotides outside the gene matches: 8. CDR3 protein: CASSSFVGTGYEQYF. The DNA for the CDR3 is TGTGCCAGCAGCTCTTTTGTCGGGACAGGCTACGAGCAGTACTTC. The full variable domain, in which reference TRBV11-2 and TRBJ2-7 provide the parts outside the CDR3, is EAGVAQSPRYKIIEKRQSVAFWCNPISGHATLYWYQQILGQGPKLLIQFQNNGVVDDSQLPKDRFSAERLKGVDSTLKIQPAKLEDSAVYLCASSSFVGTGYEQYFGPGTRLTVT.

This clone turned up a few times. The CDR3 region is CASSLTDYGYTF. Written as DNA, the CDR3 is TGTGCCAGCAGCTTGACTGACTATGGCTACACCTTC. The chain is built from TRBV11-2 and TRBJ1-2; D remains ambiguous. There are 12 residues in the CDR3. The V and J ends lost 3 bases and 3 bases respectively, with 5 bases between them. Germline loops: CDR1 SGHAT, CDR2 FQNNGV.

V gene TRBV2 combines with J gene TRBJ1-1; TRBD1 agrees at 7 bases. With V trimmed by 6 bases and J by 4 bases, 11 bases remained unmatched. The CDR3 loop spans 15 amino acids. Germline CDR1 reads SNHLY; CDR2 reads FYNNEI. The CDR3 region is CASSPLEGAGTEAFF. Here the CDR3 DNA reads TGTGCCAGCAGCCCTTTGGAGGGGGCGGGCACTGAAGCTTTCTTT.

The V gene is TRBV5-1, the J gene TRBJ2-4, with D possibly matching TRBD2 (5 bases). Trimming stripped 5 bases from V and 0 bases from J, with 6 bases between. The CDR3 spans 13 residues. Looked up from germline, CDR1 is SGHRS and CDR2 is YFSETQ. CDR3 amino acids: CASRDLAKNIQYF. The CDR3 DNA sequence: TGCGCCAGCAGGGACTTAGCCAAAAACATTCAGTACTTC.

This clone showed up just once. The J gene is TRBJ2-1, the V gene TRBV5-1; D remains ambiguous. The germline V gene encodes CDR1 SGHRS and CDR2 YFSETQ. This CDR3 has 14 residues. The V end lost 6 bases, the J end lost 2 bases, and 12 bases lay between the germline ends. The CDR3 sequence is CASKGGPTYNEQFF. The CDR3 DNA sequence: TGCGCCAGCAAAGGCGGCCCTACCTACAATGAGCAGTTCTTC.

Concerning this clone itself: This specimen includes other DNA sequences encoding the same CDR3. V gene TRBV5-1 combines with J gene TRBJ1-1; 7 bases are a match to TRBD1. This CDR3 has 14 amino acids. The V gene's germline CDR1 is SGHRS and CDR2 YFSETQ. The V segment lost 0 bases and the J segment 4 bases; nucleotides outside the gene matches: 3. The CDR3 spells CASSLGTGGTEAFF. The CDR3 DNA is TGCGCCAGCAGCTTGGGGACAGGAGGCACTGAAGCTTTCTTT.

The J gene is TRBJ1-2, the V gene TRBV9, with TRBD1 matching 9 bases. The V segment lost 4 bases and the J segment 8 bases; nucleotides outside the gene matches: 6. The CDR3 length is 13 residues. CDR1 is SGDLS, CDR2 YYNGEE, per germline. CDR3 in amino acids: CASSPRTGDGYTF. CDR3 in DNA: TGTGCCAGCAGCCCCAGGACAGGGGACGGCTACACCTTC.

V usage is TRBV29-1 and J usage is TRBJ2-7; 7 positions match TRBD1. CDR3 length: 13 residues. Per germline, CDR1 SQVTM and CDR2 ANQGSEA. V was pared by 1 base and J by 3 bases, with 3 bases of the junction left unmatched. The CDR3 loop reads CSVEGRQGYEQYF. As DNA, the CDR3 is TGCAGCGTTGAAGGACGACAGGGCTACGAGCAGTACTTC.

The chain carries TRBV10-3 and TRBJ1-5; D is undetermined. The CDR3 runs to 14 residues. Looked up from germline, CDR1 is ENHRY and CDR2 is SYGVKD. The germline V and J ends were trimmed by 7 bases and 6 bases, with 16 bases remaining between them. The CDR3 reads CAINNNPERQPQHF. As DNA, the CDR3 is TGTGCCATCAATAATAACCCAGAGCGTCAGCCCCAGCATTTT.

The chain is built from TRBV19 and TRBJ1-5; possible D gene TRBD1, 6 bases. With 5 bases removed from V and 2 bases from J, the gap between germline ends came to 13 bases. The germline gives CDR1 LNHDA, CDR2 SQIVND (reference sequence). The CDR3 is made up of 15 amino acids. The CDR3 loop reads CASSFQGSRNQPQHF. The CDR3 DNA reads as TGTGCCAGTAGTTTCCAGGGGTCTCGCAATCAGCCCCAGCATTTT. Full variable domain (missing parts from reference TRBV19 and TRBJ1-5): DGGITQSPKYLFRKEGQNVTLSCEQNLNHDAMYWYRQDPGQGLRLIYYSQIVNDFQKGDIAEGYSVSREKKESFPLTVTSAQKNPTAFYLCASSFQGSRNQPQHFGDGTRLSIL.

J is TRBJ2-1 and V is TRBV5-4; 8 bases line up with TRBD2. J was trimmed by 9 bases and V by 4 bases; bases with no gene match: 3. This CDR3 has 12 amino acids. Germline loops: CDR1 SGHNT, CDR2 YYREEE (reference sequence). The CDR3 bases are TGTGCCAGCAGCCTAACTAGCGGTGAGCAGTTCTTC. This encodes CASSLTSGEQFF.

This clone was counted a few times. The genes are TRBV5-1 and TRBJ2-7, with 7 bases aligning to TRBD2. V lost 2 bases, J lost 0 bases, and 2 bases stayed unmatched. Germline lookup yields CDR1 SGHRS and CDR2 YFSETQ. There are 14 residues in the CDR3. The DNA of the CDR3 is TGCGCCAGCAGCTTCGGGGGGAGCTCCTACGAGCAGTACTTC. Translating gives CASSFGGSSYEQYF.

The genes are TRBV7-9 and TRBJ2-1, with 10 bases lining up with TRBD2. Germline V gene lookup returns CDR1 SEHNR and CDR2 FQNEAQ (reference sequence). V gave up 5 bases and J gave up 5 bases; unmatched junction bases: 9. This CDR3 has 16 residues. The CDR3 loop reads CASSQEWTSGHNEQFF. In DNA form, the CDR3 reads TGTGCCAGCAGCCAAGAATGGACTAGCGGACACAATGAGCAGTTCTTC.